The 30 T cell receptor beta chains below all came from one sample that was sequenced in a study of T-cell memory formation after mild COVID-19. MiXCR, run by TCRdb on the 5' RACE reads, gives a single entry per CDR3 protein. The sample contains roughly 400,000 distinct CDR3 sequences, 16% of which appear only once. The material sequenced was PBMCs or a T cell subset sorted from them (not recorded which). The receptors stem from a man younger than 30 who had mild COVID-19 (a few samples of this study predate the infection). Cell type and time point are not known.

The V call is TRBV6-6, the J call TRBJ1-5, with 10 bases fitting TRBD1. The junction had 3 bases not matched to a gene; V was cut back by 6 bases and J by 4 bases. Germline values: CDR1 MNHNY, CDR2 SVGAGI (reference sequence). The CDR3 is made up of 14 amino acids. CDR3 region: CASRAGQGNQPQHF. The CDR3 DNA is TGTGCCAGCAGGGCGGGACAGGGGAATCAGCCCCAGCATTTT.

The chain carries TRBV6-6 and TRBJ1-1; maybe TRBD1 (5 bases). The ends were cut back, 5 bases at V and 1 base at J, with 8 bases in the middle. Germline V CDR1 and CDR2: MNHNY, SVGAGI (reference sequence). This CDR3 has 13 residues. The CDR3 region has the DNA TGTGCCAGCAGTCGGGACGGGAACACTGAAGCTTTCTTT. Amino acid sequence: CASSRDGNTEAFF.

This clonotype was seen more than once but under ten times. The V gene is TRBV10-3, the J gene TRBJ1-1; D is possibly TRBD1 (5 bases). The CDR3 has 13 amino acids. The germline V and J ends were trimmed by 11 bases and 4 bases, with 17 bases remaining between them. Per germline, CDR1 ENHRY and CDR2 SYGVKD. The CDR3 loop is CAAMNPDSTEAFF. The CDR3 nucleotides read TGTGCCGCCATGAACCCCGACAGCACTGAAGCTTTCTTT.

In nucleotides, the CDR3 is TGCGCCAGCAGCTTGGGGGGGACCCCCGGGGAAGATACGCAGTATTTT. It codes for CASSLGGTPGEDTQYF. V usage is TRBV5-1 and J usage is TRBJ2-3; D tentatively fits TRBD1 or TRBD2 (5 bases each). The CDR3 covers 16 residues. Germline CDR1 is SGHRS and CDR2 is YFSETQ. V lost 0 bases, J lost 5 bases, and 16 bases lay in between. Full variable domain (rest looked up from reference TRBV5-1 and TRBJ2-3): KAGVTQTPRYLIKTRGQQVTLSCSPISGHRSVSWYQQTPGQGLQFLFEYFSETQRNKGNFPGRFSGRQFSNSRSEMNVSTLELGDSALYLCASSLGGTPGEDTQYFGPGTRLTVL.

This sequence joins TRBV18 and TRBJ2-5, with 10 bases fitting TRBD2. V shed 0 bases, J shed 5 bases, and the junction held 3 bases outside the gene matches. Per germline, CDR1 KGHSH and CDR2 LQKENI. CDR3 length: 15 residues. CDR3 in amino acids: CASSPPSTSGETQYF. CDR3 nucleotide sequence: TGTGCCAGCTCACCACCGTCGACTAGCGGGGAGACCCAGTACTTC.

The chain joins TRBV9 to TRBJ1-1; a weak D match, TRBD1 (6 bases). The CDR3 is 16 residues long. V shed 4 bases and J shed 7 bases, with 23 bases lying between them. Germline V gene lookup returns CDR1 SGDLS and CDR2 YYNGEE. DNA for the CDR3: TGTGCCAGCAGCCCCTATACAGGGTCAGGTGCATATGAAGCTTTCTTT. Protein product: CASSPYTGSGAYEAFF.

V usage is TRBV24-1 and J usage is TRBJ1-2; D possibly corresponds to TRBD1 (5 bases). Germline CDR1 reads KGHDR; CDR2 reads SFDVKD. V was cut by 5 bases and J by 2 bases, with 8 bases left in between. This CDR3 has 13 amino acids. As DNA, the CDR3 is TGTGCCACCAGTGTGGGGCCAAACTATGGCTACACCTTC. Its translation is CATSVGPNYGYTF.

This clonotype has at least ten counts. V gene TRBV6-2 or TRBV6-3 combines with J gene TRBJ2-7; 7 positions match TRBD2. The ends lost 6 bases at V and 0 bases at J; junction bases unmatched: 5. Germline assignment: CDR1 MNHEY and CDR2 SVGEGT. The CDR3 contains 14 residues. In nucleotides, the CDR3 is TGTGCCAGCAGGGCAGCGGGGCGCTCCTACGAGCAGTACGTC. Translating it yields CASRAAGRSYEQYV.

CDR3 DNA sequence: TGTGCCAGCAGCGCACAGCGGACCGGGGAGCTGTTTTTT. It encodes CASSAQRTGELFF. The chain couples TRBV7-3 to TRBJ2-2, with D possibly being TRBD2 (5 bases). This CDR3 is 13 amino acids long. V was shortened by 5 bases and J by 5 bases, with 9 bases between the two germline ends. Germline V gene lookup returns CDR1 SGHTA and CDR2 FQGTGA.

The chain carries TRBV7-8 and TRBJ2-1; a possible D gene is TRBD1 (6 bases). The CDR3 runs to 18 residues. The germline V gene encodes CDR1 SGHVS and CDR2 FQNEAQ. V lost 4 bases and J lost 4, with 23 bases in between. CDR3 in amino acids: CASSSQQGSNAWYNEQFF. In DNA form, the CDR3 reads TGTGCCAGCAGCTCCCAACAGGGCTCGAACGCCTGGTACAATGAGCAGTTCTTC.

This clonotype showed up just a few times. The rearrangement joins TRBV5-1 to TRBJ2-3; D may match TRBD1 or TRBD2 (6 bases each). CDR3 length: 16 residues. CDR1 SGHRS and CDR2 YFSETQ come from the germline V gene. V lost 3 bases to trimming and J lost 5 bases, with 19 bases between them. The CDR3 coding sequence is TGCGCCAGCAGCTACGGAGGGGGTGGGGCCCAAGATACGCAGTATTTT. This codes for CASSYGGGGAQDTQYF.

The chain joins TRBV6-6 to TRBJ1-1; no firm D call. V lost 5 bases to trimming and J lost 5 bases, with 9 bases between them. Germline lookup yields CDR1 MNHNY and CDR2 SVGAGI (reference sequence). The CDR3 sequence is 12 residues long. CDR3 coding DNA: TGTGCCAGCAGTCATGGCAAAACTGAAGCTTTCTTT. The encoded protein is CASSHGKTEAFF.

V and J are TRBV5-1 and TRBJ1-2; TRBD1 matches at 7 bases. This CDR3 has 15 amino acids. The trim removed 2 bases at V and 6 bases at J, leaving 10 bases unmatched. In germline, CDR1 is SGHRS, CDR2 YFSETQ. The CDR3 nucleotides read TGCGCCAGCAGCTTTTGGGAAGGGGGCGCGGATGGCTACACCTTC. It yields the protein CASSFWEGGADGYTF.

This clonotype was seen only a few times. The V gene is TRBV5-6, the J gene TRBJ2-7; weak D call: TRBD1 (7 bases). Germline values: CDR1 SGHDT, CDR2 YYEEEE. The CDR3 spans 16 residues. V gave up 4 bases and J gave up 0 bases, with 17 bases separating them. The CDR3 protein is CASSTRAGQHSYEQYV. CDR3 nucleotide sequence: TGTGCCAGCAGCACACGGGCGGGACAGCACTCCTACGAGCAGTACGTC.

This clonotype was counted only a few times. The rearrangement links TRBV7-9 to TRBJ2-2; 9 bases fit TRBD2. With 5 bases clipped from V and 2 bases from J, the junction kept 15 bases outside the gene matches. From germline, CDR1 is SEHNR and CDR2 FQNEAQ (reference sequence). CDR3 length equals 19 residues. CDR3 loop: CASSPPKTSGDENTGELFF. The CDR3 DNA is TGTGCCAGCAGCCCCCCAAAGACTAGCGGAGATGAAAACACCGGGGAGCTGTTTTTT.

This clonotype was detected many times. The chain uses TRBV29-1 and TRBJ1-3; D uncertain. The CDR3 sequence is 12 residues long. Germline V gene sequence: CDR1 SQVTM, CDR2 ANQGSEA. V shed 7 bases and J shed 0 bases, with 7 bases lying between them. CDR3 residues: CSAHYSGNTIYF. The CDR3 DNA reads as TGCAGCGCCCACTACTCTGGAAACACCATATATTTT.

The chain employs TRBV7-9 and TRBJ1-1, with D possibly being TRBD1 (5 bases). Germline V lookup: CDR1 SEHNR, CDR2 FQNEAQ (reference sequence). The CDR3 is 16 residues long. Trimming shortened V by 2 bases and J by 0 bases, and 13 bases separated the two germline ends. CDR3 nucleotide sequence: TGTGCCAGCAGCTTAAGGGCAGGGACGGTGAACACTGAAGCTTTCTTT. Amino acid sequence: CASSLRAGTVNTEAFF.

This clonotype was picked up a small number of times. The DNA of the CDR3 is TGTGCCAGCTCCCGAGAGTTCGCTGAAGCTTTCTTT. This codes for CASSREFAEAFF. This chain links TRBV18 with TRBJ1-1; D is uncertain. The CDR3 length is 12 residues. CDR1 KGHSH and CDR2 LQKENI come from the germline V gene. Trimming left V 6 bases short and J 6 bases short, with 11 bases between.

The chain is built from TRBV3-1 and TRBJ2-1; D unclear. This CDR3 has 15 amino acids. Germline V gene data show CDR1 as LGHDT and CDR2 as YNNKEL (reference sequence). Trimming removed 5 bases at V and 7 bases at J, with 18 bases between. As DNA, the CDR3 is TGTGCCAGCAGCGCTTCCGAGCTCCACTGGAATGAGCAGTTCTTC. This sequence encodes CASSASELHWNEQFF.

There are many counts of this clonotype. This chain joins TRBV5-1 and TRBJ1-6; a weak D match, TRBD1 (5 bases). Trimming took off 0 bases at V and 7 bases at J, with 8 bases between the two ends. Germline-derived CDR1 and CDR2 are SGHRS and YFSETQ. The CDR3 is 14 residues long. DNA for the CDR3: TGCGCCAGCAGCTTGGGGGGGTGGAATTCACCCCTCCACTTT. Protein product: CASSLGGWNSPLHF.

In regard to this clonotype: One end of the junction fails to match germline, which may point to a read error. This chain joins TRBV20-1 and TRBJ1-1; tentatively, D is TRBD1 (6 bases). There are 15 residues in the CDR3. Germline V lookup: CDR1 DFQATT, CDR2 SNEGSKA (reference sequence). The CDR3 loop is CSARDEQGLNTEAFF. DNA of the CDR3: TGTAGTGCTAGAGATGAGCAGGGGTTGAACACTGAAGCTTTCTTT.

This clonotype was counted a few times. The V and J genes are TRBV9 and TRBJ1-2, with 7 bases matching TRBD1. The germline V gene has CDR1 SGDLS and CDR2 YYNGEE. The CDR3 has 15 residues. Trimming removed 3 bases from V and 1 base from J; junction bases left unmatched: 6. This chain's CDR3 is CASSGLGTVNYGYTF. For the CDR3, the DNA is TGTGCCAGCAGCGGCCTCGGGACAGTTAACTATGGCTACACCTTC.

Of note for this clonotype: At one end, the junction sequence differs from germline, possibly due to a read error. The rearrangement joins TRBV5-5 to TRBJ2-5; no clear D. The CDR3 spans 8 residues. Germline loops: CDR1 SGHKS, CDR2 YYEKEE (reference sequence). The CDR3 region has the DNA TGTGCCAGCAGCTCCCAGGACTTC. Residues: CASSSQDF.

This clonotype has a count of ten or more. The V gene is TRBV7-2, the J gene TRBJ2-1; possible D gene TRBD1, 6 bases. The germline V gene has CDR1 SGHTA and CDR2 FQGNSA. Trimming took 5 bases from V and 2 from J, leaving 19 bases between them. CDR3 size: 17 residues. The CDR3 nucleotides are TGTGCCAGCAGCCCCCTTTACCCAGGGACACCCTACAATGAGCAGTTCTTC. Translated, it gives CASSPLYPGTPYNEQFF.

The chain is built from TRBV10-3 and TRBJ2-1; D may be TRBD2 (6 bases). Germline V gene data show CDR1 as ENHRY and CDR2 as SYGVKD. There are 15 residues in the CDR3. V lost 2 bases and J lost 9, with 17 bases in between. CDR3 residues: CAISEPLIAAREQFF. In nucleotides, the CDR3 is TGTGCCATCAGTGAGCCCCTCATAGCGGCCCGTGAGCAGTTCTTC.

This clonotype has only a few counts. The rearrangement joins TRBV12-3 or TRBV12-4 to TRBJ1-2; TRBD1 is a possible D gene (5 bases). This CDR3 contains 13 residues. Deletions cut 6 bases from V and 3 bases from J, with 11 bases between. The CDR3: CASSQSQDYGYTF. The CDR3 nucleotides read TGTGCCAGCAGCCAATCACAGGACTATGGCTACACCTTC.

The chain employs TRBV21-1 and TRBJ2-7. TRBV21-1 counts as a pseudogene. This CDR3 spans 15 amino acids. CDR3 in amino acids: CASSKSGGIPYEQYV. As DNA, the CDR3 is TGTGCCAGCAGCAAATCGGGTGGGATACCTTACGAGCAGTACGTC.

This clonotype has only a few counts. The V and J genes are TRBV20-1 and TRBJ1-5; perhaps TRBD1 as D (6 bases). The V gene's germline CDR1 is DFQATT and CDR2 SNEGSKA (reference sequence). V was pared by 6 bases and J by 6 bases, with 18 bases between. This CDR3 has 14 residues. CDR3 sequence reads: CSAARDTSRQPQHF. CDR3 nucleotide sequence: TGCAGTGCGGCCCGGGACACCTCCCGTCAGCCCCAGCATTTT.

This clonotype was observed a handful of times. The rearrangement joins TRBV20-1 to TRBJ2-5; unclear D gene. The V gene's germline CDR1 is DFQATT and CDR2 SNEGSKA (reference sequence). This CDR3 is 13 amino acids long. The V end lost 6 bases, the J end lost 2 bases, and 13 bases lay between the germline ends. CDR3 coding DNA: TGCAGTGCCCGAGACGCAGAACAAGAGACCCAGTACTTC. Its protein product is CSARDAEQETQYF.

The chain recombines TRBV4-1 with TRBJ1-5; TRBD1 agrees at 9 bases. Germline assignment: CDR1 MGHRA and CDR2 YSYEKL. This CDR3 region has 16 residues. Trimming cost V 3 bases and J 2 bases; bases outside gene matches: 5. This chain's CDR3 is CASSHSGQGGNQPQHF. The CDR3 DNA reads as TGCGCCAGCAGCCACTCGGGACAGGGCGGCAATCAGCCCCAGCATTTT.